These 27 T cell receptor beta chains originate from one sample sequenced in a study of T cells in localized non-small cell lung cancer. Clones were read by immunoSEQ multiplex PCR, and TCRdb kept only the in-frame ones, dropping some. The sample has tens of thousands of clones, over 75% seen once. Material: peripheral blood, obtained before any cancer treatment. The receptors were gathered from a female donor at least 60 years old with stage I lung adenocarcinoma.

The chain links TRBV18 to TRBJ2-5; D perhaps matches TRBD1 (5 bases). Germline assignment: CDR1 KGHSH and CDR2 LQKENI. V was shortened by 4 bases and J by 4 bases, with 10 bases between the two germline ends. The CDR3 extends over 13 amino acids. CDR3 sequence: CASSLQGGETQYF. The CDR3 DNA is TGTGCCAGCTCACTTCAGGGTGGAGAGACCCAGTACTTC. Full variable domain (rest looked up from reference TRBV18 and TRBJ2-5): NAGVMQNPRHLVRRRGQEARLRCSPMKGHSHVYWYRQLPEEGLKFMVYLQKENIIDESGMPKERFSAEFPKEGPSILRIQQVVRGDSAAYFCASSLQGGETQYFGPGTRLLVL.

J is TRBJ2-1 and V is TRBV18, with 8 bases lining up with TRBD2. Germline values: CDR1 KGHSH, CDR2 LQKENI. The CDR3 is 15 amino acids. Trimming took 6 bases from V and 4 from J; bases not matched to a gene: 8. The CDR3, as DNA: TGTGCCAGCTCTACCGGACTAGCCCCATACAATGAGCAGTTCTTC. This codes for CASSTGLAPYNEQFF. Full variable domain (rest looked up from reference TRBV18 and TRBJ2-1): NAGVMQNPRHLVRRRGQEARLRCSPMKGHSHVYWYRQLPEEGLKFMVYLQKENIIDESGMPKERFSAEFPKEGPSILRIQQVVRGDSAAYFCASSTGLAPYNEQFFGPGTRLTVL.

This clone was recorded many times. This rearrangement joins TRBV11-2 to TRBJ1-1; TRBD1 agrees at 9 bases. Germline loops: CDR1 SGHAT, CDR2 FQNNGV. The CDR3 totals 15 residues. J was trimmed by 4 bases and V by 4 bases; bases with no gene match: 7. The CDR3 is CASSSTGTGITEAFF. CDR3 coding DNA: TGTGCCAGCAGCTCCACCGGGACAGGGATCACTGAAGCTTTCTTT.

The chain joins TRBV6-1 to TRBJ2-3; D is ambiguous. Trimming shortened V by 10 bases and J by 5 bases, and 16 bases separated the two germline ends. Germline lookup yields CDR1 MNHNS and CDR2 SASEGT. This CDR3 is 13 amino acids long. This CDR3 reads CATLRTARDTQYF. The CDR3 region has the DNA TGTGCCACCCTCCGGACGGCGCGAGATACGCAGTATTTT.

As for this clone: The same CDR3 arises from other DNA sequences in this sample as well. This sequence joins TRBV12-5 and TRBJ2-1; D gene uncertain. CDR3 length equals 11 residues. V was pared by 2 bases and J by 8 bases, with 4 bases between. From germline, CDR1 is LGHNT and CDR2 FRNRAP. The CDR3 DNA follows: TGTGCTAGTGGTTTGAGAGATGAGCAGTTCTTC. This sequence encodes CASGLRDEQFF.

This clone was detected a few times. V is TRBV5-1 and J is TRBJ1-4, with D possibly being TRBD1 (5 bases). V lost 7 bases and J lost 0, with 16 bases in between. Germline-derived CDR1 and CDR2 are SGHRS and YFSETQ. The CDR3 extends over 16 amino acids. Here the CDR3 reads CASSPLGATTNEKLFF. CDR3 DNA sequence: TGCGCCAGCTCTCCCCTCGGGGCGACAACTAATGAAAAACTGTTTTTT. The entire variable domain, with the rest obtained from reference TRBV5-1 and TRBJ1-4, is as follows: KAGVTQTPRYLIKTRGQQVTLSCSPISGHRSVSWYQQTPGQGLQFLFEYFSETQRNKGNFPGRFSGRQFSNSRSEMNVSTLELGDSALYLCASSPLGATTNEKLFFGSGTQLSVL.

V usage is TRBV2 and J usage is TRBJ1-5, with D unresolved. V was shortened by 4 bases and J by 3 bases, with 10 bases between the two germline ends. The V gene's germline CDR1 is SNHLY and CDR2 FYNNEI. The CDR3 totals 14 residues. The CDR3 loop is CASSVERDNQPQHF. Written as DNA, the CDR3 is TGTGCCAGCAGTGTGGAGAGGGACAATCAGCCCCAGCATTTT. Based on the CDR3 plus reference TRBV2 and TRBJ1-5, the full variable domain is EPEVTQTPSHQVTQMGQEVILRCVPISNHLYFYWYRQILGQKVEFLVSFYNNEISEKSEIFDDQFSVERPDGSNFTLKIRSTKLEDSAMYFCASSVERDNQPQHFGDGTRLSIL.

This clone was counted once. The genes are TRBV9 and TRBJ2-2; TRBD1 agrees at 9 bases. CDR1 SGDLS and CDR2 YYNGEE come from the germline V gene. This CDR3 is built from 17 residues. After removal of 4 bases from V and 5 bases from J, the junction contained 12 bases not matched to a gene. DNA for the CDR3: TGTGCCAGCAGCCTCCTGGGGGACAGGGTGAATACCGGGGAGCTGTTTTTT. Translation gives CASSLLGDRVNTGELFF.

The V and J genes are TRBV27 and TRBJ1-5; 7 bases agree with TRBD1. The CDR3 sequence is 18 residues long. The germline V gene encodes CDR1 MNHEY and CDR2 SMNVEV (reference sequence). The trim removed 3 bases at V and 4 bases at J, leaving 15 bases unmatched. The CDR3 nucleotides are TGTGCCAGCAGTTTTTGGACAGGACCCGGTACCCGAAATCAGCCCCAGCATTTT. This gives the protein CASSFWTGPGTRNQPQHF.

The chain carries TRBV29-1 and TRBJ2-1; 13 bases agree with TRBD2. The CDR3 totals 15 residues. The V and J ends lost 6 bases and 7 bases, in that order; junction bases with no gene match: 9. Germline assignment: CDR1 SQVTM and CDR2 ANQGSEA. CDR3 residues: CSVQRTSGSRNEQFF. The CDR3 DNA reads TGCAGCGTCCAAAGGACTAGCGGGAGTAGGAATGAGCAGTTCTTC.

The chain couples TRBV14 to TRBJ1-2; no reliable D call. Per the germline V gene, CDR1 is SGHDN and CDR2 is FVKESK. The CDR3 sequence is 14 residues long. V was clipped by 1 base and J by 7 bases, with 13 bases between them. CDR3 in DNA: TGTGCCAGCAGCCAAGGTCTTCGAGTTGCTGGCTACACCTTC. Translated, it gives CASSQGLRVAGYTF. Drawing the rest from reference TRBV14 and TRBJ1-2, the complete variable domain is EAGVTQFPSHSVIEKGQTVTLRCDPISGHDNLYWYRRVMGKEIKFLLHFVKESKQDESGMPNNRFLAERTGGTYSTLKVQPAELEDSGVYFCASSQGLRVAGYTFGSGTRLTVV.

The chain carries TRBV9 and TRBJ2-3; D remains unclear. CDR1 is SGDLS, CDR2 YYNGEE, per germline. The V gene lost 3 bases and the J gene lost 0 bases, with 8 bases spanning the gap. The CDR3 extends over 14 amino acids. The CDR3 bases are TGTGCCAGCAGCGGAAAACTGAGCACAGATACGCAGTATTTT. Translating it yields CASSGKLSTDTQYF.

The J gene is TRBJ1-1, the V gene TRBV7-3; D possibly corresponds to TRBD1 (5 bases). The CDR3 is 15 residues long. V lost 5 bases to trimming and J lost 4 bases, with 17 bases between them. Germline CDR1 SGHTA, CDR2 FQGTGA. As DNA, the CDR3 is TGTGCCAGCAGCGAGGGATACAGGTCGGGCACTGAAGCTTTCTTT. It encodes CASSEGYRSGTEAFF.

J is TRBJ1-4 and V is TRBV19; D gene ambiguous. Germline V CDR1 and CDR2: LNHDA, SQIVND (reference sequence). The CDR3 loop spans 14 amino acids. The germline V and J ends were trimmed by 3 bases and 5 bases, with 10 bases remaining between them. The CDR3 coding sequence is TGTGCCAGTAGTATGGGCCGGCTGAATGAAAAACTGTTTTTT. It encodes CASSMGRLNEKLFF.

This clone came up a few times. The chain is built from TRBV10-3 and TRBJ2-1; D is unresolved. The CDR3 is 13 residues long. Germline CDR1 is ENHRY and CDR2 is SYGVKD. V was clipped by 3 bases and J by 4 bases, with 7 bases between them. As DNA, the CDR3 is TGTGCCATCAGTGAACAGAATTACAATGAGCAGTTCTTC. It is translated as CAISEQNYNEQFF.

The chain employs TRBV19 and TRBJ1-2; a possible D gene is TRBD1 (6 bases). The germline V gene encodes CDR1 LNHDA and CDR2 SQIVND (reference sequence). V shed 6 bases and J shed 9 bases, with 20 bases lying between them. The CDR3 is made up of 14 amino acids. DNA for the CDR3: TGTGCCAGTAGGATTGTCTGGACAGACGGTCGCTACACCTTC. This sequence encodes CASRIVWTDGRYTF.

The chain carries TRBV14 and TRBJ2-3, with D tentatively TRBD2 (5 bases). In germline, CDR1 is SGHDN, CDR2 FVKESK. V lost 1 base and J lost 4, with 9 bases in between. The CDR3 extends over 14 amino acids. CDR3 sequence (DNA): TGTGCCAGCAGCCAAGCGAGAGGGCCAGATACGCAGTATTTT. Translated, it gives CASSQARGPDTQYF.

V and J are TRBV5-1 and TRBJ2-1, with TRBD2 as a possible D gene (6 bases). Looked up from germline, CDR1 is SGHRS and CDR2 is YFSETQ. V dropped 8 bases and J dropped 8 bases, with 17 bases sitting between them. The CDR3 sequence is 13 residues long. The CDR3 loop is CASKGWGLDEQFF. The CDR3 DNA sequence: TGCGCCAGTAAAGGGTGGGGACTCGATGAGCAGTTCTTC.

This clone was picked up a small number of times. This sequence joins TRBV19 and TRBJ2-2; perhaps TRBD2 as D (6 bases). V dropped 2 bases and J dropped 6 bases, with 16 bases sitting between them. This CDR3 comprises 16 residues. Germline V gives CDR1 LNHDA, CDR2 SQIVND (reference sequence). This CDR3 is CASSIHPGDRAGELFF. The CDR3 region has the DNA TGTGCCAGTAGTATACACCCGGGGGATAGGGCCGGGGAGCTGTTTTTT.

This sequence joins TRBV2 and TRBJ2-5; no reliable D call. Trimming cost V 6 bases and J 2 bases, with 10 bases left between them. Germline CDR1 and CDR2: SNHLY and FYNNEI. This CDR3 is 13 amino acids long. The CDR3, as DNA: TGTGCCAGCAGCTTGACACAACAAGAGACCCAGTACTTC. It specifies CASSLTQQETQYF.

The chain combines TRBV18 with TRBJ2-2, with 12 bases lining up with TRBD2. The CDR3 runs 19 residues. The V gene end was trimmed by 1 base and the J gene end by 0 bases; junction bases not matched to a gene: 6. CDR1 is KGHSH and CDR2 is LQKENI in the germline V gene. Here the CDR3 DNA reads TGTGCCAGCTCACCACGCGTACTAGCGGGAGGCACGAACACCGGGGAGCTGTTTTTT. It encodes CASSPRVLAGGTNTGELFF.

V and J are TRBV7-2 and TRBJ2-3; 9 nucleotides align to TRBD2. J gave up 2 bases and V 3 bases, and 6 bases lay outside the gene matches. This CDR3 is 16 amino acids long. In germline, CDR1 is SGHTA, CDR2 FQGNSA. This CDR3 reads CASSLGGRAPTDTQYF. CDR3 nucleotide sequence: TGTGCCAGCAGCTTGGGCGGGAGGGCCCCCACAGATACGCAGTATTTT.

The chain carries TRBV10-3 and TRBJ1-2; 7 bases line up with TRBD1. V lost 5 bases to trimming and J lost 7 bases; unmatched junction nucleotides: 7. There are 13 residues in the CDR3. The germline CDR1 and CDR2 sequences are ENHRY and SYGVKD. Written as DNA, the CDR3 is TGTGCCATCAGTAGAGGGGGCGTGCGTGGCTACACCTTC. It encodes CAISRGGVRGYTF.

The rearrangement uses TRBV7-2 and TRBJ1-2, with TRBD1 identical over 7 bases. This CDR3 contains 14 residues. J gave up 1 base and V 5 bases, and 4 bases lay outside the gene matches. CDR1 is SGHTA and CDR2 is FQGNSA in the germline V gene. CDR3 bases: TGTGCCAGCAGCCAGGGGGATATTAACTATGGCTACACCTTC. Its translation: CASSQGDINYGYTF. The variable domain in full, with the rest retrieved from reference TRBV7-2 and TRBJ1-2, is GAGVSQSPSNKVTEKGKDVELRCDPISGHTALYWYRQSLGQGLEFLIYFQGNSAPDKSGLPSDRFSAERTGGSVSTLTIQRTQQEDSAVYLCASSQGDINYGYTFGSGTRLTVV.

The chain links TRBV19 to TRBJ1-3; the D gene is possibly TRBD1 (5 bases). Per the germline V gene, CDR1 is LNHDA and CDR2 is SQIVND (reference sequence). The CDR3 sequence is 13 residues long. V was shortened by 10 bases and J by 0 bases, with 10 bases between the two germline ends. The CDR3 nucleotides read TGTGCCACCTCTCAGGGCTCTGGAAACACCATATATTTT. Translated: CATSQGSGNTIYF.

This chain joins TRBV28 and TRBJ2-5, with D unclear. With 2 bases removed from V and 5 bases from J, the gap between germline ends came to 12 bases. The length of the CDR3 is 14 residues. Germline V gene lookup returns CDR1 MDHEN and CDR2 SYDVKM. This chain's CDR3 is CASSLNNDGETQYF. In DNA form, the CDR3 reads TGTGCCAGCAGTTTAAACAACGATGGGGAGACCCAGTACTTC.

This clone was observed a handful of times. The chain has TRBV5-6 and TRBJ1-1; a weak D match, TRBD1 (6 bases). The V gene lost 4 bases and the J gene lost 3 bases, with 10 bases spanning the gap. The CDR3 has 13 residues. From germline, CDR1 is SGHDT and CDR2 YYEEEE. This chain's CDR3 is CASSGTPDTEAFF. In DNA form, the CDR3 reads TGTGCCAGCAGCGGGACACCGGACACTGAAGCTTTCTTT. The full variable domain, completed using reference TRBV5-6 and TRBJ1-1, is DAGVTQSPTHLIKTRGQQVTLRCSPKSGHDTVSWYQQALGQGPQFIFQYYEEEERQRGNFPDRFSGHQFPNYSSELNVNALLLGDSALYLCASSGTPDTEAFFGQGTRLTVV.